The sequence of this T cell receptor (beta chain) was determined in a study of blood T cell repertoires in COVID-19. Repertoires were generated with immunoSEQ multiplex PCR, while TCRdb's copy carries only in-frame clones and drops some. The data contain some 210,000 clones, around 84% of them singletons. CDR3 length: 15 amino acids. Germline V gene sequence: CDR1 SQVTM, CDR2 ANQGSEA. With V trimmed by 3 bases and J by 4 bases, 3 bases remained unmatched. In this sample, this clone turned up a few times. Sequencing was carried out using PBMCs or T cells enriched from blood (not recorded which). The clonotype was recovered from a man in his thirties or forties with acute COVID-19. The rearrangement uses TRBV29-1 and TRBJ2-5; the match to TRBD2 covers 15 bases. As DNA, the CDR3 is TGCAGCGTTGAGGGACTAGCGGGGGGTCCAGAGACCCAGTACTTC. Translating it yields CSVEGLAGGPETQYF. Drawing the rest from reference TRBV29-1 and TRBJ2-5, the complete variable domain is SAVISQKPSRDICQRGTSLTIQCQVDSQVTMMFWYRQQPGQSLTLIATANQGSEATYESGFVIDKFPISRPNLTFSTLTVSNMSPEDSSIYLCSVEGLAGGPETQYFGPGTRLLVL.